The following is a T cell receptor (beta chain) sequence with its context. This clone was seen a single time. Its antigen is still unknown. No per-base quality is available; no much larger clone lies one base away. The source of the sample is a study of long-term antiretroviral therapy in people with HIV (dated by TCRdb to between 2021 and 2024). Background on the whole study: Collection of the earliest samples took place about a decade ahead of the 2015 WHO recommendation for immediate ART, at a time when ART was typically delayed until CD4 counts fell. A retrospective serial study tested whether ART initiation and durable HIV suppression were associated with changes in peripheral blood TRB repertoire composition and diversity. From over 25 adults with confirmed HIV infection, the cohort provided roughly 200 cryopreserved PBMC samples, gathered serially across a mean of around six years (range 1-12). Among the 30 or so participants with HIV, approximately 10 were female. Test extractions of a monoclonal T-cell line alongside a few dozen polyclonal samples showed no cross-contamination during QIAcube processing.

The CDR3 spans 11 residues, from the cysteine through the phenylalanine. The kept DNA is CDR3 alone, 33 bases in frame from the first base. The germline V gene (reference sequence) gives CDR1 as LNHDA and CDR2 as SQIVND. V is shortened by 6 bases, J by 5 bases, and the region joining them spans 6 bases. The immunoSEQ hsTCRB v3.0 assay was used at survey level resolution to sequence the TRB variable region. The target sequencing depth for TRB was about 40,000-55,000 T-cell genomes per sample. Pooled TRB libraries were sequenced on an Illumina MiSeq with a v3 150-cycle kit. In the source study's methods: Repertoire analysis was run in R within a reproducible Nextflow workflow that covered QC, data transformation and analysis. LymphoSeq2, an R package for exploring AIRR-Seq data, was used to implement custom analyses. A few samples that yielded fewer than 5000 total TRB sequences were excluded, so that 150 to 200 HIV repertoires were analyzed. Among the 170 to 200 HIV repertoires that were kept, around 59 were collected before ART initiation and roughly 130 were collected after ART initiation. Repertoires were downsampled to 5000 TRB nucleotide sequences, and summary statistics were averaged over 100 downsampling iterations. TRB sequences were retained for analysis only if CDR3 regions of at least seven amino acids were present. Diversity was assessed using a clonality score derived from Shannon entropy and using the Gini coefficient. In repertoire networks, the top 5000 CDR3 amino acid sequences were linked whenever an edit distance of one separated two sequences. GLIPH2 predicted antigen specificity groups and MHC restriction for TRB CDR3 amino acid sequences. To flag known CMV, EBV, HIV or tissue antigen associations, CDR3 amino acid sequences were matched against VDJdb and McPAS-TCR. Pre-ART, post-ART and control groups were compared with Wilcoxon signed-rank tests and Holm-Bonferroni correction. Imported from immuneACCESS, the table was reduced by TCRdb to in-frame sequences with V and J called. These copies leave out some clones; in studies compared against another copy, an unresolved V gene accounts for under half, and the cause of the remainder is not known. The V and J calls and clone size are taken from that table; D and trimming were inferred from the DNA. The sample includes some 20,000 clones, with 80% to 90% observed a single time. About 9.1% of the sample lies in the top ten.

Findings and caveats that apply to the study as a whole: CDR3 length ranges in HIV repertoires were narrower than in controls, and network structure suggested an antigen-experienced repertoire with only a slight naive shift after ART. Expanded TRB clones identified before ART initiation dominated the repertoire across all time points, though the dominance fluctuated and decreased in many PLHIV after ART. Samples dated from the mid-2000s to the late 2010s, and the ART regimens used may be less effective than current ones. Inferences about post-ART repertoire changes are limited because no data were available on ART adherence, viral resistance or therapy changes. Starting ART was linked to a significant rise in TRB diversity, yet even after long-term ART the diversity remained significantly lower than in transplant donor controls. Since PBMC availability was limited, sequencing covered only the TCR beta chain, with no alpha chain pairing. Because cell numbers in pre-ART samples were limited, unsorted PBMC were profiled instead of sorted CD4+ and CD8+ T cells.

Inclusion was restricted to participants for whom at least one PBMC sample before ART initiation and at least two post-ART samples were available. Every participant with HIV received treatment in the United States of America. Before DNA extraction, cryopreserved samples of about 0.9-11 million PBMC were thawed and then washed. At the time of the earliest PBMC sample, participants with HIV were aged between about 20 and 54 years. Per participant, PBMC samples came from 1-4 timepoints prior to ART initiation and 2-8 timepoints following ART initiation, for a median of 7 samples. Serial HIV viral load, CD4+ T-cell count, ART history and demographic data were obtained for every participant. Genomic DNA was extracted from unsorted PBMC with a Qiagen kit on a QIAcube, with processing performed in batches of 12 samples.

This sequence uses TRBV19 and TRBJ2-3; the D gene identity is not certain. The sequence was obtained from a man aged 50 or older with HIV. The source material was unsorted PBMCs, sampled 4.2 years after starting antiretroviral therapy. The CDR3 loop reads CASRVGDTQYF. The DNA sequence follows: TGTGCCAGTAGAGTGGGAGATACGCAGTATTTT. When the CDR3 is completed using the reference TRBV19 and TRBJ2-3 genes on either side, the full variable domain is DGGITQSPKYLFRKEGQNVTLSCEQNLNHDAMYWYRQDPGQGLRLIYYSQIVNDFQKGDIAEGYSVSREKKESFPLTVTSAQKNPTAFYLCASRVGDTQYFGPGTRLTVL.